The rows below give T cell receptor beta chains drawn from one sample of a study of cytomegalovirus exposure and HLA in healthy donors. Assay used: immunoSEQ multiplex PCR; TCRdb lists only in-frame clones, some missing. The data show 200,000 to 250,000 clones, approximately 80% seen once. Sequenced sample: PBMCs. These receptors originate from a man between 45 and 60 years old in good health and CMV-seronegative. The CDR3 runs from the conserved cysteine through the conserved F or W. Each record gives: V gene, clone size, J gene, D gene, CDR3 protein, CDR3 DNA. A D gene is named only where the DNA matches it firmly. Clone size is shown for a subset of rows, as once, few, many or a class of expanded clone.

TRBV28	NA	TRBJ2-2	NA	CASMTAANTGELFF	TGTGCCAGCATGACAGCCGCGAACACCGGGGAGCTGTTTTTT
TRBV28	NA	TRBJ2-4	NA	CASTRGGGAKNIQYF	TGTGCCAGCACCCGAGGGGGTGGAGCCAAAAACATTCAGTACTTC
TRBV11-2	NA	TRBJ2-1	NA	CASSYTSGSSYNEQFF	TGTGCCAGCAGCTATACAAGCGGGTCATCCTACAATGAGCAGTTCTTC
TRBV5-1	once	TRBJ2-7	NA	CASSRGGDYEQYF	TGCGCCAGCAGCAGAGGGGGGGACTACGAGCAGTACTTC
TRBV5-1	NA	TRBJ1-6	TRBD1	CASSGGTGANSPLHF	TGCGCCAGCAGCGGGGGGACAGGGGCTAATTCACCCCTCCACTTT
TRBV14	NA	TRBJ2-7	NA	CASSQDSTGWREQYF	TGTGCCAGCAGCCAAGATTCCACAGGGTGGAGGGAGCAGTACTTC
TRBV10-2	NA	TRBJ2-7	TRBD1	CASSDAQGDEQYF	TGCGCCAGCAGTGACGCTCAGGGGGACGAGCAGTACTTC
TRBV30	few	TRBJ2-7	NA	CAWSFRVDEQYF	TGTGCCTGGAGTTTCAGGGTTGACGAGCAGTACTTC
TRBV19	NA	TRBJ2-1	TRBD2	CASSIDPGLAGGDNEQFF	TGTGCCAGTAGTATAGATCCGGGACTAGCGGGGGGGGACAATGAGCAGTTCTTC
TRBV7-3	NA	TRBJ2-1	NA	CASSFGTLGWYNEQFF	TGTGCCAGCAGCTTCGGCACCCTCGGGTGGTACAATGAGCAGTTCTTC
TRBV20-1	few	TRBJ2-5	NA	CSATRETQYF	TGCAGTGCTACCCGAGAGACCCAGTACTTC
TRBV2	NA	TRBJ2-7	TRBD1	CASSVSGQGTYEQYF	TGTGCCAGCAGTGTGTCGGGACAGGGGACCTACGAGCAGTACTTC
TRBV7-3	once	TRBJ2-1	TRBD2	CASSSGGSSYNEQFF	TGTGCCAGCAGCTCCGGGGGGAGCTCCTACAATGAGCAGTTCTTC
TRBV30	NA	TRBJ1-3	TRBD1	CAWSKGQGSGNTIYF	TGTGCCTGGAGTAAGGGACAGGGGTCTGGAAACACCATATATTTT
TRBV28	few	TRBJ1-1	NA	CASSEPTGLNTEAFF	TGTGCCAGCAGTGAGCCGACAGGATTGAACACTGAAGCTTTCTTT
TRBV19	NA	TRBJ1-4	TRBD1	CASSIGAGTGSNEKLFF	TGTGCCAGTAGTATAGGTGCGGGGACAGGGTCGAACGAAAAACTGTTTTTT
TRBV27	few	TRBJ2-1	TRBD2	CASSSPGLEPIQFF	TGTGCCAGCAGTTCACCCGGACTAGAACCCATTCAGTTCTTC
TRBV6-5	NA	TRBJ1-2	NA	CASRPGQNYGYTF	TGTGCCAGCAGACCTGGACAGAACTATGGCTACACCTTC
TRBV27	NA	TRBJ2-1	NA	CASSLPPDEQFF	TGTGCCAGCAGTTTACCGCCGGATGAGCAGTTCTTC
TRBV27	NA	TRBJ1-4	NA	CASSYIGGDEKLFF	TGTGCCAGCAGCTATATCGGGGGGGACGAAAAACTGTTTTTT
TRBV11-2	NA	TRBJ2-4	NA	CASSLLQQGITDIQYF	TGTGCCAGCAGCTTACTGCAACAGGGTATCACGGACATTCAGTACTTC
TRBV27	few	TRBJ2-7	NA	CASSNRETYEQYF	TGTGCCAGCAGTAACAGGGAAACCTACGAGCAGTACTTC
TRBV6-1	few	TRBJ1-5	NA	CASSEFHGASHPQHF	TGTGCCAGCAGTGAATTCCACGGAGCGTCACATCCCCAGCATTTT
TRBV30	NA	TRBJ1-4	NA	CAWDPSRTEINEKLFF	TGTGCCTGGGACCCGTCCCGGACAGAAATTAATGAAAAACTGTTTTTT
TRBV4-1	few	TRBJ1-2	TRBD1	CASSQYRTGTNYGYTF	TGCGCCAGCAGCCAGTACCGGACAGGGACTAACTATGGCTACACCTTC
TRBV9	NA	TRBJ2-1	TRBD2	CASSERLAGDPEQFF	TGTGCCAGCAGCGAAAGACTAGCGGGAGACCCTGAGCAGTTCTTC